This passage covers 3 T cell receptor beta chains from one sample sequenced in a study of beta chain features in type 1 diabetes. The authors reverse transcribed all of the isolated RNA, so sequencing captured expressed TCRB transcripts. Here immunoSEQ multiplex PCR was the method, and the copy in TCRdb shows in-frame clones only, minus some. The repertoire holds 350,000 to 400,000 clones, with over 12% as singletons. Material for sequencing was naive CD4+ T cells from blood. The receptors come from a woman between 18 and 29 years old in good health.

The table lists this clone with a few counts. The rearrangement uses TRBV20-1 and TRBJ2-2, with no clear D. Germline loops: CDR1 DFQATT, CDR2 SNEGSKA (reference sequence). The V end lost 5 bases, the J end lost 7 bases, and 8 bases lay between the germline ends. The CDR3 is 11 residues long. CDR3 sequence: CSAPRSGELFF. In DNA, the CDR3 is TGCAGTGCTCCGAGGAGCGGGGAGCTGTTTTTT.

This clone turned up a few times. The genes are TRBV7-2 and TRBJ1-5; D perhaps matches TRBD1 (5 bases). The CDR3 has 16 amino acids. V shed 5 bases and J shed 1 base, with 15 bases lying between them. The V gene's germline CDR1 is SGHTA and CDR2 FQGNSA. The CDR3 here is CASSPTGVLSNQPQHF. DNA of the CDR3: TGTGCCAGCAGCCCCACGGGGGTATTGAGCAATCAGCCCCAGCATTTT.

The chain carries TRBV11-3 and TRBJ2-7; TRBD2 aligns across 12 bases. The J segment lost 5 bases and the V segment lost 3 bases, leaving 2 bases of the junction unmatched. Germline lookup yields CDR1 SGHNT and CDR2 YENEEA. The CDR3 runs to 14 residues. CDR3 sequence: CASSLTSGRDEQYF. CDR3 nucleotide sequence: TGTGCCAGCAGCTTGACTAGCGGGAGAGACGAGCAGTACTTC.